This paragraph covers one T cell receptor beta chain sequence. Using immunoSEQ multiplex PCR, the repertoire was profiled, and TCRdb retains in-frame clones only, with some absent. Seen here are 95,000 to 100,000 clones, around 88% observed once, and the top ten hold about 7.8%. The source of the sample is a study of control samples from healthy donors and cancer patients. The V gene lost 0 bases and the J gene lost 2 bases, with 11 bases spanning the gap. The length of the CDR3 is 16 residues. Germline V gene data show CDR1 as SGHTA and CDR2 as FQGNSA. This clonotype was obtained from a man younger than 45 in good health. Material: blood. The chain combines TRBV7-2 with TRBJ1-5; D uncertain. CDR3 sequence reads: CASSLARGMGNQPQHF. CDR3 nucleotide sequence: TGTGCCAGCAGCTTAGCGCGGGGTATGGGCAATCAGCCCCAGCATTTT.